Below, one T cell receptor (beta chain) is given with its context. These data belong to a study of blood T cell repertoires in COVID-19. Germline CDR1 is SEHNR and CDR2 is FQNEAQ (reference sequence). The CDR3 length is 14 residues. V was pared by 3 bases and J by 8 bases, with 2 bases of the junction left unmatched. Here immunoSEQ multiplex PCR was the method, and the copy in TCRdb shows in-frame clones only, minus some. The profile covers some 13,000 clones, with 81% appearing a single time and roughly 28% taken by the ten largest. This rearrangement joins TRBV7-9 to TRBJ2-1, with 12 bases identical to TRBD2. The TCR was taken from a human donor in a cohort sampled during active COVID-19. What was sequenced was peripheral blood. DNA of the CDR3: TGTGCCAGCAGCTTTACTAGCGGGAGGCATGAGCAGTTCTTC. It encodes CASSFTSGRHEQFF. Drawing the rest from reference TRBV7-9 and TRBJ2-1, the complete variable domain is DTGVSQNPRHKITKRGQNVTFRCDPISEHNRLYWYRQTLGQGPEFLTYFQNEAQLEKSRLLSDRFSAERPKGSFSTLEIQRTEQGDSAMYLCASSFTSGRHEQFFGPGTRLTVL.